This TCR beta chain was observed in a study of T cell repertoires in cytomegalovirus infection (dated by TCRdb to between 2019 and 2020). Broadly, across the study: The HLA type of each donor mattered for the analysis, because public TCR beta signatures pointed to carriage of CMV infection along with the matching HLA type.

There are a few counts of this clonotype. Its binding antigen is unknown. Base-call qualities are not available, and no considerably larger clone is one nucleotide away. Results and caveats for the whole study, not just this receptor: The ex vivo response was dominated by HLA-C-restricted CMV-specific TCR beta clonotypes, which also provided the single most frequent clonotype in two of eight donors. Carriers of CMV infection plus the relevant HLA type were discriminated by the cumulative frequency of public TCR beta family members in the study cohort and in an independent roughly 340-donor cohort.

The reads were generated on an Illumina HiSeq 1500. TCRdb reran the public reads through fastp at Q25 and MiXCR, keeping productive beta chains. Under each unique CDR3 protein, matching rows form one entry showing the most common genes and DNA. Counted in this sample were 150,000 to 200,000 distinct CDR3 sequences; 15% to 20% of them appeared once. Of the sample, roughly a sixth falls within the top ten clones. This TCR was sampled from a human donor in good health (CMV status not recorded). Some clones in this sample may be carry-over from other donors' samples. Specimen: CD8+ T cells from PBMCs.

The nucleotide sequence reads as follows: TGTGCCAGCAGTTTCCACACTAACTATGGCTACACCTTC. Protein translation: CASSFHTNYGYTF. The rearranged chain carries TRBV28 and TRBJ1-2; confidence is insufficient to name the D gene. Via the germline V gene, CDR1 is MDHEN and CDR2 SYDVKM. V and J are truncated by 3 bases and 0 bases respectively, leaving an intervening sequence of 5 bases. The CDR3 has 13 amino acids, counting the end cysteine and phenylalanine. CDR3 DNA only is kept here, 39 bases in frame from base 1.